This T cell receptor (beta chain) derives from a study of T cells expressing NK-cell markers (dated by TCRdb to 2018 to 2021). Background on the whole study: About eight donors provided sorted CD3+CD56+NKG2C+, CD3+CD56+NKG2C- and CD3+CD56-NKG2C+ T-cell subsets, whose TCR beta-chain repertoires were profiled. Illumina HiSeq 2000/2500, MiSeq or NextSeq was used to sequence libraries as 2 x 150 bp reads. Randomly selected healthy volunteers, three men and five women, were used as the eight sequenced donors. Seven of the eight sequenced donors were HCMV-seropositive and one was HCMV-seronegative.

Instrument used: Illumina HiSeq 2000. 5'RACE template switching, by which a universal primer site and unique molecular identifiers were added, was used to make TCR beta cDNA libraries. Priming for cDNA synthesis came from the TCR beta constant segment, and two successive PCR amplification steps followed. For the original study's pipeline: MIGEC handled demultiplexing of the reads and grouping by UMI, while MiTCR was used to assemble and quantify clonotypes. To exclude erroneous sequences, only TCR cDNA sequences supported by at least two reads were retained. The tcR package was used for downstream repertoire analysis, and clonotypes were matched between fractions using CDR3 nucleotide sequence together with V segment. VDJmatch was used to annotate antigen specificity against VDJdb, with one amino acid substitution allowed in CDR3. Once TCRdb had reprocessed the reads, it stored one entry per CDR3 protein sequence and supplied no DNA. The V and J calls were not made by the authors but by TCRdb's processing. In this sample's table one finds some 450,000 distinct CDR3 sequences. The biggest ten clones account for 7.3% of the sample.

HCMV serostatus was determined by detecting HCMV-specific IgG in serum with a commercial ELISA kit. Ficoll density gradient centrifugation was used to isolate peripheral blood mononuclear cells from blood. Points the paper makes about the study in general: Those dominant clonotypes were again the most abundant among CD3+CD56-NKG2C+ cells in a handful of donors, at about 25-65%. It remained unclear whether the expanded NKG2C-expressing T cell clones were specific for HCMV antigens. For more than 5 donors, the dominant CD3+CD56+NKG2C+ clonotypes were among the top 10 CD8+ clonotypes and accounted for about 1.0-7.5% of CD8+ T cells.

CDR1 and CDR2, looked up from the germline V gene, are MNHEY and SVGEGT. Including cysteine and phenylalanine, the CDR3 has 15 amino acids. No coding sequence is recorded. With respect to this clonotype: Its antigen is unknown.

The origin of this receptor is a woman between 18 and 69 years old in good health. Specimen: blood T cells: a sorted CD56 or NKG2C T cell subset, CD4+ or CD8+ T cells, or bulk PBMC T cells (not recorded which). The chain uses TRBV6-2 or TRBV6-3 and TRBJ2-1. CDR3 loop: CASSYSDSAYNEQFF.